Following are 23 T cell receptor beta chains from one sample sequenced in a study of shared clonotypes between healthy human individuals. Profiling relied on immunoSEQ multiplex PCR, and the TCRdb table lists in-frame clones only, not all of them. Of 400,000 to 600,000 clones detected, around 96% appear once; the ten largest clones hold approximately 0.067%. The sequenced material came from naive CD4+ T cells sorted from blood. Subset specified: CD45RA+ positively selected. The receptors derive from a woman aged 25 to 39 in good health.

The V gene is TRBV2, the J gene TRBJ1-3, with TRBD1 matching over 10 bases. Germline-derived CDR1 and CDR2 are SNHLY and FYNNEI. Trimming took 6 bases from V and 2 from J; bases not matched to a gene: 4. The CDR3 covers 15 residues. The CDR3 sequence: CASRGQGSAGNTIYF. In DNA, the CDR3 is TGTGCCAGCAGGGGACAGGGGTCGGCTGGAAACACCATATATTTT.

This sequence joins TRBV5-6 and TRBJ2-7; 10 nucleotides match TRBD1. J lost 3 bases, V lost 5 bases, and 5 bases had no gene match. The CDR3 loop spans 14 amino acids. The germline V gene encodes CDR1 SGHDT and CDR2 YYEEEE. The CDR3 reads CASRTGTGVYEQYF. In nucleotides, the CDR3 is TGTGCCAGCAGAACCGGGACAGGGGTCTACGAGCAGTACTTC. Full variable domain (outside the CDR3, taken from reference TRBV5-6 and TRBJ2-7): DAGVTQSPTHLIKTRGQQVTLRCSPKSGHDTVSWYQQALGQGPQFIFQYYEEEERQRGNFPDRFSGHQFPNYSSELNVNALLLGDSALYLCASRTGTGVYEQYFGPGTRLTVT.

In DNA, the CDR3 is TGTGCCAGCTCACCAGGACAGAAAGTGATATACAATGAGCAGTTCTTC. This translates into CASSPGQKVIYNEQFF. This chain uses TRBV18 with TRBJ2-1; TRBD1 might be the D (6 bases). From germline, CDR1 is KGHSH and CDR2 LQKENI. The CDR3 is 16 amino acids. Trimming pared 2 bases from V and 4 bases from J, leaving 15 bases between.

The chain carries TRBV27 and TRBJ2-2, with TRBD1 as a possible D gene (6 bases). The CDR3 is made up of 15 amino acids. The germline V gene has CDR1 MNHEY and CDR2 SMNVEV (reference sequence). V was trimmed by 5 bases and J by 6 bases, leaving 16 bases between them. The CDR3 nucleotides are TGTGCCAGCAGTCGACAGGCCCCCCCGGCCGGGGAGCTGTTTTTT. Its protein product is CASSRQAPPAGELFF.

In nucleotides, the CDR3 is TGTGCCAGCAGTTACGAGGGTCACGGGGAGCTGTTTTTT. This sequence encodes CASSYEGHGELFF. This chain connects TRBV6-7 to TRBJ2-2, with D perhaps TRBD2 (5 bases). TRBV6-7 is labeled an ORF, and its function is uncertain. The CDR3 contains 13 residues. V lost 2 bases and J lost 7, with 8 bases in between.

This chain links TRBV5-4 with TRBJ1-2, with a possible D match to TRBD1 (5 bases). CDR3 length equals 13 residues. The germline V gene encodes CDR1 SGHNT and CDR2 YYREEE (reference sequence). Trimming cost V 4 bases and J 3 bases, with 10 bases left between them. The CDR3 DNA reads as TGTGCCAGCAGCGCCGGGACGGACTATGGCTACACCTTC. Encoded protein: CASSAGTDYGYTF.

This chain joins TRBV18 and TRBJ1-2, with TRBD1 matching over 8 bases. CDR1 is KGHSH and CDR2 is LQKENI in the germline V gene. The CDR3 is made up of 14 amino acids. V shed 3 bases, J shed 5 bases, and the junction held 5 bases outside the gene matches. CDR3 DNA: TGTGCCAGCTCACCTCGGGGACAGGATTATGGCTACACCTTC. It translates to CASSPRGQDYGYTF.

This clone is a singleton in its sample. The chain employs TRBV5-8 and TRBJ1-4, with 7 bases that match TRBD1. The CDR3 runs 13 residues. CDR1 is SGHTS and CDR2 is YDEGEE in the germline V gene. With V trimmed by 4 bases and J by 5 bases, 2 bases remained unmatched. The CDR3: CASSVQGNEKLFF. The CDR3 DNA follows: TGTGCCAGCAGCGTACAGGGGAATGAAAAACTGTTTTTT.

The chain carries TRBV6-6 and TRBJ2-1; D is possibly TRBD2 (6 bases). The CDR3 length is 13 residues. Trimming cost V 2 bases and J 6 bases, with 8 bases left between them. CDR1 and CDR2 from the germline V gene are MNHNY and SVGAGI (reference sequence). For the CDR3, the DNA is TGTGCCAGCAGTTACAAGCGGGTCAATGAGCAGTTCTTC. Its translation: CASSYKRVNEQFF.

This chain connects TRBV28 to TRBJ2-7; 7 nucleotides align to TRBD2. Losses at the gene ends were 5 bases for V and 2 bases for J; bases not matched to a gene: 12. This CDR3 is 16 amino acids long. CDR1 and CDR2 from the germline V gene are MDHEN and SYDVKM. The CDR3 DNA reads TGTGCCAGCAGTCCCCCCGGGCTAGCGGCAGCCTACGAGCAGTACTTC. Protein product: CASSPPGLAAAYEQYF.

A single count supports this clone. The chain is built from TRBV18 and TRBJ2-5, with 7 bases fitting TRBD2. With the DNA end fitting TRBJ2-7 better, the J assignment may be wrong. There are 13 residues in the CDR3. Germline CDR1 KGHSH, CDR2 LQKENI. The DNA for the CDR3 is TGTGCCAGCTCACCCAATCGGGGGGACGAGCAGTACTTC. This codes for CASSPNRGDEQYF.

The genes are TRBV11-3 and TRBJ2-1, with D possibly being TRBD2 (5 bases). The V gene's germline CDR1 is SGHNT and CDR2 YENEEA. The length of the CDR3 is 15 residues. The V and J ends lost 0 bases and 6 bases respectively, with 12 bases between them. CDR3 region: CASSLDSGSVNEQFF. Here the CDR3 DNA reads TGTGCCAGCAGCTTAGATTCCGGTAGCGTCAATGAGCAGTTCTTC.

J is TRBJ2-7 and V is TRBV6-5; 8 bases align to TRBD1. Germline V gene sequence: CDR1 MNHEY, CDR2 SVGAGI. The length of the CDR3 is 16 residues. With V trimmed by 2 bases and J by 7 bases, 13 bases remained unmatched. CDR3 bases: TGTGCCAGCAGTTACACAGGGGGAGTTGTCACTAAAGAGCAGTACTTC. Encoded protein: CASSYTGGVVTKEQYF.

The chain has TRBV6-6 and TRBJ1-1; TRBD1 is a possible D gene (6 bases). This CDR3 comprises 14 residues. Per the germline V gene, CDR1 is MNHNY and CDR2 is SVGAGI (reference sequence). The germline V and J ends were trimmed by 9 bases and 6 bases, with 20 bases remaining between them. The CDR3 loop is CASQQQGIAAEAFF. CDR3 in DNA: TGTGCCAGTCAACAACAGGGAATTGCGGCTGAAGCTTTCTTT.

This chain connects TRBV29-1 to TRBJ2-7; D is unresolved. The CDR3 is made up of 13 amino acids. Germline V gives CDR1 SQVTM, CDR2 ANQGSEA. Trimming cost V 4 bases and J 4 bases, with 14 bases left between them. The CDR3, as DNA: TGCAGCGTTGTTCTACTAAAGTCGTACGAGCAGTACTTC. Amino acid sequence: CSVVLLKSYEQYF.

This chain joins TRBV7-9 and TRBJ2-7, with TRBD2 as a possible D gene (6 bases). V shed 4 bases and J shed 7 bases, with 17 bases lying between them. The CDR3 runs 14 residues. Per the germline V gene, CDR1 is SEHNR and CDR2 is FQNEAQ (reference sequence). CDR3 sequence: CASSSQDPGGEQYF. Here the CDR3 DNA reads TGTGCCAGCAGCTCCCAGGACCCCGGAGGGGAGCAGTACTTC.

The chain combines TRBV10-2 with TRBJ1-1; D may be TRBD1 (6 bases). Between the trimmed V and J ends, which lost 7 bases and 6 bases, there was a span of 18 bases. The germline CDR1 and CDR2 sequences are WSHSY and SAAADI. CDR3 length: 14 residues. The CDR3 protein is CASTRNRDTAEAFF. The DNA of the CDR3 is TGCGCCAGCACTCGAAACCGGGACACCGCTGAAGCTTTCTTT.

The chain links TRBV18 to TRBJ1-4; 9 bases match TRBD1. V was pared by 3 bases and J by 3 bases, with 5 bases of the junction left unmatched. Germline assignment: CDR1 KGHSH and CDR2 LQKENI. The CDR3 runs to 16 residues. CDR3 sequence reads: CASSPTQGAANEKLFF. CDR3 sequence (DNA): TGTGCCAGCTCACCCACACAGGGGGCGGCTAATGAAAAACTGTTTTTT.

Written as DNA, the CDR3 is TGTGCCAGCAGGGGGGTCCTCTTATATTCACCCCTCCACTTT. Translation: CASRGVLLYSPLHF. The chain combines TRBV28 with TRBJ1-6; TRBD1 might be the D (5 bases). V was trimmed by 6 bases and J by 8 bases, leaving 14 bases between them. The CDR3 has 14 residues. Germline V lookup: CDR1 MDHEN, CDR2 SYDVKM.

The chain combines TRBV29-1 with TRBJ2-2; D is perhaps TRBD2 (5 bases). Germline CDR1 is SQVTM and CDR2 is ANQGSEA. This CDR3 contains 13 residues. Between the trimmed V and J ends, which lost 4 bases and 6 bases, there was a span of 12 bases. The DNA of the CDR3 is TGCAGCGTTGTTGGAGGTTGGCCCGGGGAGCTGTTTTTT. Its protein product is CSVVGGWPGELFF.

The chain is built from TRBV11-3 and TRBJ1-1; tentatively, D is TRBD1 (6 bases). Germline assignment: CDR1 SGHNT and CDR2 YENEEA. This CDR3 region has 16 residues. Trimming removed 5 bases from V and 5 bases from J, with 21 bases in between. CDR3 nucleotides: TGTGCCAGCAGCCCGAATGGGGGGCGCAGGGCAACTGAAGCTTTCTTT. Residues: CASSPNGGRRATEAFF.

The chain joins TRBV28 to TRBJ1-4, with D possibly TRBD1 on 5 matching bases. Germline CDR1 MDHEN, CDR2 SYDVKM. The CDR3 has 13 residues. The V gene lost 5 bases and the J gene lost 8 bases, with 12 bases spanning the gap. This CDR3 is CASSQGPGEKLFF. Here the CDR3 DNA reads TGTGCCAGCAGTCAGGGCCCCGGGGAAAAACTGTTTTTT.

The chain combines TRBV27 with TRBJ2-1; D is uncertain. The CDR3 has 13 amino acids. Trimming pared 3 bases from V and 4 bases from J, leaving 7 bases between. Looked up from germline, CDR1 is MNHEY and CDR2 is SMNVEV (reference sequence). For the CDR3, the DNA is TGTGCCAGCAGTTTGATTGCTTACAATGAGCAGTTCTTC. Translated, it gives CASSLIAYNEQFF.